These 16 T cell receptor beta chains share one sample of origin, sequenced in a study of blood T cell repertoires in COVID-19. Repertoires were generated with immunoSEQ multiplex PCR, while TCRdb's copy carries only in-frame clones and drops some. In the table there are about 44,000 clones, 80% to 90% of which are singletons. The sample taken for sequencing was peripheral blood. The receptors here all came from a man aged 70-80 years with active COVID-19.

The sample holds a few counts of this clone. CDR3 in DNA: TGTGCCAGCTCACCAACTCGTTCCCTCCGCGGGGTAGAGACCCAGTACTTC. It yields the protein CASSPTRSLRGVETQYF. The chain links TRBV18 to TRBJ2-5; maybe TRBD2 (6 bases). V dropped 2 bases and J dropped 4 bases, with 20 bases sitting between them. There are 17 residues in the CDR3. Looked up from germline, CDR1 is KGHSH and CDR2 is LQKENI.

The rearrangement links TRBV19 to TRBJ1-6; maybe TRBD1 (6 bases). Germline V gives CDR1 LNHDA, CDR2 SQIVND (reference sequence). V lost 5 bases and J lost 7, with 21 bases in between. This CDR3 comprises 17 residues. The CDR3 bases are TGTGCCAGTAGTCCATCGGATATGGGGGCGCGGAATTCACCCCTCCACTTT. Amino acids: CASSPSDMGARNSPLHF.

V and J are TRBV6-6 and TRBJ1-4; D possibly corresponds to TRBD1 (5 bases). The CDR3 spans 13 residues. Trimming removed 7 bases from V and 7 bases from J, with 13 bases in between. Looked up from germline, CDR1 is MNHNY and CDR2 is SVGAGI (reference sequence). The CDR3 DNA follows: TGTGCCAGCACCACCCCTGACAGTGAAAAACTGTTTTTT. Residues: CASTTPDSEKLFF.

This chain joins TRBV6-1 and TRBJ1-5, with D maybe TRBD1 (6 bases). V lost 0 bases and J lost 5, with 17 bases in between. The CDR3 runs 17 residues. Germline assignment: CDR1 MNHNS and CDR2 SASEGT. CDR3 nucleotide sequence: TGTGCCAGCAGTGAAGCGTACAGGGCTCCCCGAGATCAGCCCCAGCATTTT. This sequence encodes CASSEAYRAPRDQPQHF.

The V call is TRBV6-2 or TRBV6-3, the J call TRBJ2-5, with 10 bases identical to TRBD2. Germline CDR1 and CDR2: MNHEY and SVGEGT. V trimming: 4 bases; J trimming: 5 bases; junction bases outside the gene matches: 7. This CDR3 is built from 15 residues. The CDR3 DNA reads TGTGCCAGCAGTTTAGAGCGGGGGGGCCTTGAGACCCAGTACTTC. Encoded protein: CASSLERGGLETQYF.

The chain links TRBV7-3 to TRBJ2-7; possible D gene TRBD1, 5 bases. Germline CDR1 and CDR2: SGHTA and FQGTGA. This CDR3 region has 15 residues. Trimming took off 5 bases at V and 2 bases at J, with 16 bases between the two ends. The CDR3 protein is CASSPRFGAAYEQYF. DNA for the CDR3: TGTGCCAGCAGCCCCAGGTTTGGGGCCGCCTACGAGCAGTACTTC.

The CDR3 here is CASSPPGWGTEAFF. DNA of the CDR3: TGCGCCAGCAGCCCCCCGGGATGGGGCACTGAAGCTTTCTTT. The V and J genes are TRBV5-1 and TRBJ1-1, with unresolved D. Germline V gene data show CDR1 as SGHRS and CDR2 as YFSETQ. There are 14 residues in the CDR3. V was cut by 4 bases and J by 4 bases, with 14 bases left in between.

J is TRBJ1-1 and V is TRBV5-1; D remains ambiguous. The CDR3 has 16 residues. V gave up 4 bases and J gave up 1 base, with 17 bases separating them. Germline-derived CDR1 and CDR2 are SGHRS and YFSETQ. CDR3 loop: CASSPTSPDQNTEAFF. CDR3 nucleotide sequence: TGCGCCAGCAGCCCCACATCCCCCGATCAGAACACTGAAGCTTTCTTT. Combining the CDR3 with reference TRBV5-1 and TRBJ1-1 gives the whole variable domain KAGVTQTPRYLIKTRGQQVTLSCSPISGHRSVSWYQQTPGQGLQFLFEYFSETQRNKGNFPGRFSGRQFSNSRSEMNVSTLELGDSALYLCASSPTSPDQNTEAFFGQGTRLTVV.

Here the CDR3 DNA reads TGTGCCAGCAGCGTAGCACAGAGCTATGGCTACACCTTC. It yields the protein CASSVAQSYGYTF. V usage is TRBV9 and J usage is TRBJ1-2, with D unresolved. Germline values: CDR1 SGDLS, CDR2 YYNGEE. There are 13 residues in the CDR3. The germline V and J ends were trimmed by 0 bases and 4 bases, with 7 bases remaining between them.

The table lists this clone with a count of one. CDR3 amino acids: CASGQGGNTEAFF. Here the CDR3 DNA reads TGTGCCAGCGGACAGGGTGGGAACACTGAAGCTTTCTTT. The chain has TRBV7-3 and TRBJ1-1; the match to TRBD1 covers 8 bases. V was clipped by 8 bases and J by 1 base; unmatched bases: 3. This CDR3 comprises 13 residues. The germline V gene has CDR1 SGHTA and CDR2 FQGTGA.

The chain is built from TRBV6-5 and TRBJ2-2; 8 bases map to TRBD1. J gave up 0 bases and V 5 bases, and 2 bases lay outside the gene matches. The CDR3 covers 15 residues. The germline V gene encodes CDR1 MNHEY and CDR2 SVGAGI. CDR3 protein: CASSQDRANTGELFF. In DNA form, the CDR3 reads TGTGCCAGCAGTCAGGACAGGGCGAACACCGGGGAGCTGTTTTTT.

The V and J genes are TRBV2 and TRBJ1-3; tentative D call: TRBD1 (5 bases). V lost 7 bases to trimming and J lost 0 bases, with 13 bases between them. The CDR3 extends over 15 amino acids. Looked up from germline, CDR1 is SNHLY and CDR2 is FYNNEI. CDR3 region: CASKAGLTSGNTIYF. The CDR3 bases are TGTGCCAGCAAAGCGGGACTGACCTCTGGAAACACCATATATTTT.

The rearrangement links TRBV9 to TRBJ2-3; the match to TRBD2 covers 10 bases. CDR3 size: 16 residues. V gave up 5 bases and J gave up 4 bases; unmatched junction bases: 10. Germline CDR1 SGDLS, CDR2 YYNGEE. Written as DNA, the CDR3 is TGTGCCAGCAGTTATACAGCGGGGGGGTTCTCAGATACGCAGTATTTT. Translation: CASSYTAGGFSDTQYF.

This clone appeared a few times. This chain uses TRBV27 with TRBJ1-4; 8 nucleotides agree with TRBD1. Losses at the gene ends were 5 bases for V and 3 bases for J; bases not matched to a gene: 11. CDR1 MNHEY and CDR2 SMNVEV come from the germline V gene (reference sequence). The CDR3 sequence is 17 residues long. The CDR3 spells CASSPRTGLLANEKLFF. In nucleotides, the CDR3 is TGTGCCAGCAGTCCGCGGACAGGGTTACTGGCTAATGAAAAACTGTTTTTT.

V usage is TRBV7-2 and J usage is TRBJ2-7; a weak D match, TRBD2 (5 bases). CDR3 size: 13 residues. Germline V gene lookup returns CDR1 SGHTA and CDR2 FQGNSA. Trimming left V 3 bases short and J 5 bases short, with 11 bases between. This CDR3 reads CASSFLGRDEQYF. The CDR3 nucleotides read TGTGCCAGCAGCTTTTTAGGGCGGGACGAGCAGTACTTC.

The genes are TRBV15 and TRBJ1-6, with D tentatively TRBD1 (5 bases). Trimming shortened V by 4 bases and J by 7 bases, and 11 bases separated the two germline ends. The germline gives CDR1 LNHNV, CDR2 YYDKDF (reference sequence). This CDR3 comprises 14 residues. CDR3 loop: CATSIVPGNSPLHF. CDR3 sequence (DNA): TGTGCCACCAGCATCGTCCCAGGGAATTCACCCCTCCACTTT.